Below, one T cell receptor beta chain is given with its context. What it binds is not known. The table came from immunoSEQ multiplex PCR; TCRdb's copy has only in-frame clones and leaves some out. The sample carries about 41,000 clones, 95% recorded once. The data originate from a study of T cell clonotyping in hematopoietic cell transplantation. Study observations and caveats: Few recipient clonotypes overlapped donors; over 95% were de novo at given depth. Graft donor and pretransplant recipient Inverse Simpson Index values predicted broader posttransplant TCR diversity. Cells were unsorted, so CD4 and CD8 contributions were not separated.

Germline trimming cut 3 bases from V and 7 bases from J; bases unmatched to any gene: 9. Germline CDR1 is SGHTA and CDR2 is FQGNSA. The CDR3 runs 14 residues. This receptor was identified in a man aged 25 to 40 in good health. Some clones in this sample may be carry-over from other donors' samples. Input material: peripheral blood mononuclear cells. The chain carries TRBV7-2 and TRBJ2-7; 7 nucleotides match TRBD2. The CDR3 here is CASSFRAGEWEQYF. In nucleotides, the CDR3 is TGTGCCAGCAGCTTTAGGGCGGGAGAGTGGGAGCAGTACTTC.